This T cell receptor (beta chain) was obtained from a study of blood T cell repertoires in COVID-19. Study summary: T cells, B-cell-depleted T cells, or PBMCs supplied cDNA or gDNA.

The assay was immunoSEQ multiplex PCR, and TCRdb's table has in-frame clones only and misses some. The sample shows around 93,000 clones, over 80% of them seen only once. CDR1 and CDR2 (germline): MNHEY, SMNVEV (reference sequence). Trimming pared 4 bases from V and 2 bases from J, leaving 15 bases between. This CDR3 has 16 amino acids. This TCR was recovered from an elderly man with acute or convalescent COVID-19. The specimen sequenced was peripheral blood. This chain uses TRBV27 with TRBJ2-1, with a weak D call TRBD2 (6 bases). CDR3 bases: TGTGCCAGCAGTTGGAGGGACCCCCGGGCCTACAATGAGCAGTTCTTC. Amino acid sequence: CASSWRDPRAYNEQFF.